The clone carrying this TCR beta chain was found once. Original processing notes: How many nucleated cells were present was estimated from reference gene primer amplification. Sequencing used immunoSEQ multiplex PCR; TCRdb keeps in-frame clones, though not all of them. V, J and clone size derive from that table, while D and trimming were established from the DNA sequence. Of 75,000 to 90,000 clones in the sample, about 82% were seen once. The data are from a study of blood T cell repertoires in COVID-19. Overall study context: Samples of COVID-19 (acute and convalescent) were obtained from the United States, Italy and Spain. T cells, B-cell-depleted T cells, or PBMCs supplied cDNA or gDNA.

Trimming cost V 2 bases and J 4 bases; bases outside gene matches: 6. Germline V CDR1 and CDR2: MNHEY, SVGAGI. The length of the CDR3 is 16 residues. Source material: peripheral blood. The rearrangement links TRBV6-5 to TRBJ1-4; TRBD1 matches at 8 bases. This sequence was found in a man aged 45-60 years with active COVID-19. The CDR3 here is CASSYLGTGLNEKLFF. CDR3 DNA sequence: TGTGCCAGCAGTTACCTCGGGACAGGCCTTAATGAAAAACTGTTTTTT.